This T cell receptor beta chain was captured by sequencing in a study of T cell responses to AZD1222 COVID-19 vaccine. Study-wide findings and caveats: Dominant at 160-218 and 743-854, vaccine-associated CD4 TCRs also spanned spike. Most donors were white British and more were female, and clonal diversity was possibly underestimated. Once two AZD1222 doses were given, Spike-specific TCR breadth and depth went up. Nearly half of unique spike-specific TCRs reportedly avoided B.1.351 and B.1.1.7 mutated regions.

CDR3 size: 16 residues. Germline V gene data show CDR1 as SGHTA and CDR2 as FQGNSA. The V end lost 5 bases, the J end lost 2 bases, and 18 bases lay between the germline ends. The repertoire was sequenced with immunoSEQ multiplex PCR; TCRdb's copy has only in-frame clones and lacks some. The sample lists some 180,000 clones, over 85% seen once, with 3.6% in the top ten. Regarding this clone: The antigen remains unidentified.

The source material was peripheral blood, sampled 28 days after the second dose of the MenACWY control vaccine. The rearrangement joins TRBV7-2 to TRBJ1-2, with D possibly being TRBD1 (6 bases). This TCR came from an adult who received the MenACWY meningococcal vaccine as a control. CDR3 sequence (DNA): TGTGCCAGCAGCCCCGGGGGCGGGGCCCTAAACTATGGCTACACCTTC. Its translation is CASSPGGGALNYGYTF.